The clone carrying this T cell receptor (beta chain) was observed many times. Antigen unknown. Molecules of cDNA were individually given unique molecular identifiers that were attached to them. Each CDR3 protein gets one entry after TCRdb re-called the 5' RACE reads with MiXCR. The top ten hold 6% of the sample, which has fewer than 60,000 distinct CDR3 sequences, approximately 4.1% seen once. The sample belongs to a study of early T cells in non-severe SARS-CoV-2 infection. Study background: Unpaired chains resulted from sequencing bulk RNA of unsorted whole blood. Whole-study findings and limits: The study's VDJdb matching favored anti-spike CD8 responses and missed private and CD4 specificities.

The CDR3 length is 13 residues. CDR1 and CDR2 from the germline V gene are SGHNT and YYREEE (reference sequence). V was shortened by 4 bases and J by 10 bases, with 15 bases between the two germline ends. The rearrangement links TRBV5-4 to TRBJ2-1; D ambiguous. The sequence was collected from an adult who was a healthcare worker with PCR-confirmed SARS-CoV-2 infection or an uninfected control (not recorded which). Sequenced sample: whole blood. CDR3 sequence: CASSPVGREEQFF. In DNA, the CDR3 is TGTGCCAGCAGCCCGGTCGGGCGTGAAGAGCAGTTCTTC. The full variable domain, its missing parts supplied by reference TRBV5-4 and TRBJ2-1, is ETGVTQSPTHLIKTRGQQVTLRCSSQSGHNTVSWYQQALGQGPQFIFQYYREEENGRGNFPPRFSGLQFPNYSSELNVNALELDDSALYLCASSPVGREEQFFGPGTRLTVL.